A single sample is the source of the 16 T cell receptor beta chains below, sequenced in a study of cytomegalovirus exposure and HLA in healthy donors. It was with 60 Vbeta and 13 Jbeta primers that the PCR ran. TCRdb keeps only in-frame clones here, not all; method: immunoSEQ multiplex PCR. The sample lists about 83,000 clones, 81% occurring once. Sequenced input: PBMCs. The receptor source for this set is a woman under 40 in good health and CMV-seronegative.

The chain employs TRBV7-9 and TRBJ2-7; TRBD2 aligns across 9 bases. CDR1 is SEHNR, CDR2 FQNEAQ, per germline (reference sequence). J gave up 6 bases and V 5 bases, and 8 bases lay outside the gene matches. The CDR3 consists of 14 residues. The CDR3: CASSLSGRSIEQYF. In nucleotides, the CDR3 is TGTGCCAGCAGCCTTAGCGGGAGATCCATCGAGCAGTACTTC. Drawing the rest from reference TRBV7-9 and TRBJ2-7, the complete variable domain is DTGVSQNPRHKITKRGQNVTFRCDPISEHNRLYWYRQTLGQGPEFLTYFQNEAQLEKSRLLSDRFSAERPKGSFSTLEIQRTEQGDSAMYLCASSLSGRSIEQYFGPGTRLTVT.

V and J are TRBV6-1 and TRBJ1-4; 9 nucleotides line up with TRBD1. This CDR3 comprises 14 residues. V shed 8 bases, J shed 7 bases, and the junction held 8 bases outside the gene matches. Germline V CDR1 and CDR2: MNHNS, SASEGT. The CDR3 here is CASEGGTGIEKLFF. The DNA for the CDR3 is TGTGCCAGCGAAGGGGGGACAGGGATTGAAAAACTGTTTTTT.

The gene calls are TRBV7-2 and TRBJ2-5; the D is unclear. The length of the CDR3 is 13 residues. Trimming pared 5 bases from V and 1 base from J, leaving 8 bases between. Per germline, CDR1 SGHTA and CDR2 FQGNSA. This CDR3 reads CASSPSRQETQYF. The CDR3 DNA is TGTGCCAGCAGCCCCTCCCGCCAAGAGACCCAGTACTTC.

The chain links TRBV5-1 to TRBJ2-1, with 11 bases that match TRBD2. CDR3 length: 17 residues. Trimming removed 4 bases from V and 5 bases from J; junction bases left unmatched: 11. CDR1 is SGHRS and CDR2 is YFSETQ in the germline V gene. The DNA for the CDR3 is TGCGCCAGCAGCGAATTAACCGGGACTAGCGGTAACAATGAGCAGTTCTTC. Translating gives CASSELTGTSGNNEQFF.

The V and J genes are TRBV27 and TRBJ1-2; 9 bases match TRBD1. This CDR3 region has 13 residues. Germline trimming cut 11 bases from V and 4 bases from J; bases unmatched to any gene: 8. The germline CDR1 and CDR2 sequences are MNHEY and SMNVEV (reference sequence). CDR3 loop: CAPQRDRVYGYTF. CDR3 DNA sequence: TGTGCCCCCCAGAGGGACAGGGTCTATGGCTACACCTTC.

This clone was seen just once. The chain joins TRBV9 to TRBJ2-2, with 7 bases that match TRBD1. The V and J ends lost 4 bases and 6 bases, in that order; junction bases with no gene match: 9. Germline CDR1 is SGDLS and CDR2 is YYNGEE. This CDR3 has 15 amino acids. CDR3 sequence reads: CASSPLDRPPGELFF. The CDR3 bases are TGTGCCAGCAGCCCACTGGACAGGCCCCCCGGGGAGCTGTTTTTT.

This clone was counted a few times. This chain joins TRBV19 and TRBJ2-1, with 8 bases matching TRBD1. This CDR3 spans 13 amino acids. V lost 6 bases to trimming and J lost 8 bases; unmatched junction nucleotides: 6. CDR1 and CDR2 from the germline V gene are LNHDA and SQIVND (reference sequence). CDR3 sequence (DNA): TGTGCCAGTAGCCCGCTGGACAGGGATGAGCAGTTCTTC. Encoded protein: CASSPLDRDEQFF.

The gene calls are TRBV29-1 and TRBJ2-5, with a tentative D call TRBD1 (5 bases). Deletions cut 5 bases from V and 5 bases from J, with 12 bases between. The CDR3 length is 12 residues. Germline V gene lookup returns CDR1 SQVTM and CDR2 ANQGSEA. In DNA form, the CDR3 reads TGCAGCGTTCAGGGATATACGGAGACCCAGTACTTC. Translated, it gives CSVQGYTETQYF.

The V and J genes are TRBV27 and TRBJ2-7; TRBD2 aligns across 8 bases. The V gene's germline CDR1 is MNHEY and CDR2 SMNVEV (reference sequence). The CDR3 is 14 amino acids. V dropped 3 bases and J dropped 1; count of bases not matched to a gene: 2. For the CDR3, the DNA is TGTGCCAGCAGTTTCGCGGGAGGTTCCTACGAGCAGTACTTC. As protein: CASSFAGGSYEQYF.

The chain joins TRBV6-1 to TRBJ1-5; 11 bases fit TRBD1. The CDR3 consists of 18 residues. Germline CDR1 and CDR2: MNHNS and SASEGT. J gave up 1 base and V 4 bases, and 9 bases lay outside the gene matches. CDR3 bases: TGTGCCAGCAGTGTCACGGACAGGGGGCGAAGGAGCAATCAGCCCCAGCATTTT. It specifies CASSVTDRGRRSNQPQHF.

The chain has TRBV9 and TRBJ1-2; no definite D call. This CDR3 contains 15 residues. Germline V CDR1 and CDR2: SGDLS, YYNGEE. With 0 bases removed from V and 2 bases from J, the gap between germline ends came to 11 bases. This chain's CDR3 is CASSVGQRRNYGYTF. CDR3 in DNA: TGTGCCAGCAGCGTAGGCCAGCGTAGAAACTATGGCTACACCTTC.

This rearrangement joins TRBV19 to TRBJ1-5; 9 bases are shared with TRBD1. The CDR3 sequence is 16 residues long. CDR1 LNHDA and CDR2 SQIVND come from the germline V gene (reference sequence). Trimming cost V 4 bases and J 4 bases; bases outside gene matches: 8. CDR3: CASSRGQGQFNQPQHF. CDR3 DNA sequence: TGTGCCAGTAGTAGAGGACAGGGGCAATTTAATCAGCCCCAGCATTTT.

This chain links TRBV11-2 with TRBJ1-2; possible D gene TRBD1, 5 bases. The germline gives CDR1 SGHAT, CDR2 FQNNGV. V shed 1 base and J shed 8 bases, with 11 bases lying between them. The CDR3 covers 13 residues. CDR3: CASSLVRGEGYTF. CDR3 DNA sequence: TGTGCCAGCAGCTTAGTGCGGGGGGAGGGCTACACCTTC.

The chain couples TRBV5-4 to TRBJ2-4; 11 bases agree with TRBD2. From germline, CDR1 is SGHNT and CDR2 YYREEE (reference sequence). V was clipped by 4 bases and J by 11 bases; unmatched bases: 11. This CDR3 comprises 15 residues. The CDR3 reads CASSRSGTSGHFQYF. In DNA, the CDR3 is TGTGCCAGCAGCCGATCCGGGACTAGCGGACACTTTCAGTACTTC. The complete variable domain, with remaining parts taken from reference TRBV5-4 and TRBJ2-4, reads ETGVTQSPTHLIKTRGQQVTLRCSSQSGHNTVSWYQQALGQGPQFIFQYYREEENGRGNFPPRFSGLQFPNYSSELNVNALELDDSALYLCASSRSGTSGHFQYFGAGTRLSVL.

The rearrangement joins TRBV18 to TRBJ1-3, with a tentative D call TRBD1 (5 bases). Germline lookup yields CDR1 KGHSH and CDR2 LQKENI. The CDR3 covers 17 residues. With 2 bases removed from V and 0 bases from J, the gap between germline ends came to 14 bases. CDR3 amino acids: CASSPIGDSRSGNTIYF. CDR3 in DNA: TGTGCCAGCTCACCAATTGGGGACTCTCGCTCTGGAAACACCATATATTTT.

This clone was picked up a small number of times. CDR3 residues: CASSTEGTEETQYF. The CDR3 bases are TGCGCCAGCAGCACGGAAGGGACAGAAGAGACCCAGTACTTC. The V gene is TRBV5-1, the J gene TRBJ2-5; 7 nucleotides line up with TRBD1. The J segment lost 3 bases and the V segment lost 4 bases, leaving 6 bases of the junction unmatched. This CDR3 contains 14 residues. CDR1 SGHRS and CDR2 YFSETQ come from the germline V gene.